This is a list of T cell receptor beta chains from one sample in a study of blood T cell repertoires in COVID-19. TCRdb's table, derived via immunoSEQ multiplex PCR, lists solely in-frame clones and lacks some. The data show under 300,000 clones, about 83% seen once. What was sequenced was peripheral blood. All receptors derive from an elderly man with acute or convalescent COVID-19. CDR3s include the opening cysteine and the closing phenylalanine or tryptophan. Each record gives: CDR3 length, J gene, clone size, V gene, D gene, CDR3 protein, CDR3 DNA. The D gene is left open where the match is weak. Size is stated for part of the rows, as once, few or many counts, or as a class when the clone is expanded.

>14|TRBJ2-2|.|TRBV18|.
CASSRATNTGELFF
TGTGCCAGCTCACGGGCAACTAACACCGGGGAGCTGTTTTTT
>13|TRBJ2-7|.|TRBV9|.
CASSVGQTYEQYF
TGTGCCAGCAGCGTAGGTCAGACCTACGAGCAGTACTTC
>15|TRBJ2-3|few|TRBV5-1|.
CASSLGQTSTDTQYF
TGCGCCAGCAGCTTGGGACAGACTAGCACAGATACGCAGTATTTT
>15|TRBJ1-5|.|TRBV6-5|.
CASSWNTVPNQPQHF
TGTGCCAGCAGTTGGAACACAGTCCCTAATCAGCCCCAGCATTTT
>12|TRBJ2-3|.|TRBV6-1|.
CASSEYEFTQYF
TGTGCCAGCAGTGAATATGAGTTTACGCAGTATTTT
>14|TRBJ2-1|.|TRBV5-1|TRBD1
CASSLQGTYNEQFF
TGCGCCAGCAGCTTACAGGGGACCTACAATGAGCAGTTCTTC
>10|TRBJ1-2|.|TRBV20-1|TRBD1
CSADRDGYTF
TGCAGTGCGGACAGGGATGGCTACACCTTC
>16|TRBJ2-7|.|TRBV18|TRBD2
CASSPPGLAGGNEQYF
TGTGCCAGCTCACCCCCGGGGCTAGCGGGAGGTAACGAGCAGTACTTC
>13|TRBJ2-7|once|TRBV5-1|.
CASSSDNSYEQYF
TGCGCCAGCAGCTCGGACAACTCCTACGAGCAGTACTTC
>16|TRBJ2-2|.|TRBV6-2/TRBV6-3|TRBD2
CASSRGLAGGIRELFF
TGTGCCAGCAGTCGCGGACTAGCGGGAGGTATCAGGGAGCTGTTTTTT
>14|TRBJ2-3|.|TRBV5-1|.
CASSSLQGGDTQYF
TGCGCCAGCAGCTCGTTACAGGGTGGAGATACGCAGTATTTT
>15|TRBJ2-5|.|TRBV5-6|TRBD1
CASSLGTGWGETQYF
TGTGCCAGCAGCTTAGGGACAGGGTGGGGGGAGACCCAGTACTTC
>12|TRBJ2-1|.|TRBV29-1|.
CSVGTDYNEQFF
TGCAGCGTTGGGACAGATTACAATGAGCAGTTCTTC
>15|TRBJ2-3|.|TRBV5-1|TRBD1
CASSRRGQGQDTQYF
TGCGCCAGCAGCCGCCGGGGACAGGGGCAAGATACGCAGTATTTT
>17|TRBJ1-6|once|TRBV6-2/TRBV6-3|.
CASSYSMGRADNSPLHF
TGTGCCAGCAGTTACTCGATGGGCAGGGCGGATAATTCACCCCTCCACTTT
>14|TRBJ1-4|.|TRBV7-2|.
CASSTGGANEKLFF
TGTGCCAGCAGCACCGGGGGGGCTAATGAAAAACTGTTTTTT
>16|TRBJ1-1|once|TRBV19|TRBD1
CASNAIPGQGNTEAFF
TGTGCCAGTAACGCAATCCCGGGACAGGGGAACACTGAAGCTTTCTTT
>12|TRBJ2-5|.|TRBV29-1|.
CSGGQSQETQYF
TGCAGCGGAGGACAGTCCCAAGAGACCCAGTACTTC